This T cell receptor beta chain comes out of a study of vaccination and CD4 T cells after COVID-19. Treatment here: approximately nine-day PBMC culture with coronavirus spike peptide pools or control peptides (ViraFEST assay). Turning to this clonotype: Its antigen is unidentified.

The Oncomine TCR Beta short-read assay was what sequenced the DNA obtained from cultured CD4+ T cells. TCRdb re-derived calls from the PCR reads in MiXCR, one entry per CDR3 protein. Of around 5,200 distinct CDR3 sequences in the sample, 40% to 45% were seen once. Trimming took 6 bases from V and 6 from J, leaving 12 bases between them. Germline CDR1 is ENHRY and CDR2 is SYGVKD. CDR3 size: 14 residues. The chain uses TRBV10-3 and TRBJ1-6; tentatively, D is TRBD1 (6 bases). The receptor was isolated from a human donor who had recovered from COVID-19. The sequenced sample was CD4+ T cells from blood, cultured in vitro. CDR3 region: CAISRGGFNSPLHF. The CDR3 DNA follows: TGTGCCATCAGCAGGGGAGGTTTTAATTCACCCCTCCACTTT.